These 13 T cell receptor beta chains were sequenced from one sample in a study of technical replicates of blood from several donors. Using immunoSEQ multiplex PCR, the repertoire was profiled, and TCRdb retains in-frame clones only, with some absent. Of just over 95,000 clones detected, over 85% appear once; the ten largest clones hold less than 0.4%. What was sequenced was T cells isolated from PBMCs. All receptors derive from a human donor in good health.

The chain employs TRBV28 and TRBJ1-2; D uncertain. Germline values: CDR1 MDHEN, CDR2 SYDVKM. Trimming removed 2 bases from V and 8 bases from J, with 6 bases in between. CDR3 size: 11 residues. The CDR3 DNA sequence: TGTGCCAGCAGTTTAACCAGGGGCTACACCTTC. Protein: CASSLTRGYTF.

The rearrangement joins TRBV28 to TRBJ1-5, with 7 bases matching TRBD1. The germline V gene encodes CDR1 MDHEN and CDR2 SYDVKM. This CDR3 spans 15 amino acids. Trimming at V came to 5 bases and at J to 3 bases, leaving 7 bases not matched to a gene. The CDR3 sequence is CASSPVDRDNQPQHF. The CDR3 nucleotides read TGTGCCAGCAGTCCCGTCGACAGGGACAATCAGCCCCAGCATTTT. Full variable domain (rest looked up from reference TRBV28 and TRBJ1-5): DVKVTQSSRYLVKRTGEKVFLECVQDMDHENMFWYRQDPGLGLRLIYFSYDVKMKEKGDIPEGYSVSREKKERFSLILESASTNQTSMYLCASSPVDRDNQPQHFGDGTRLSIL.

This clone was counted a single time. The rearrangement uses TRBV5-4 and TRBJ1-2, with 8 bases aligning to TRBD1. Germline V gene data show CDR1 as SGHNT and CDR2 as YYREEE (reference sequence). V was pared by 0 bases and J by 6 bases, with 7 bases of the junction left unmatched. This CDR3 region has 15 residues. The CDR3 DNA sequence: TGTGCCAGCAGCTTGGTTCGACAGGGGATTAATGGCTACACCTTC. This codes for CASSLVRQGINGYTF. Full variable domain (rest looked up from reference TRBV5-4 and TRBJ1-2): ETGVTQSPTHLIKTRGQQVTLRCSSQSGHNTVSWYQQALGQGPQFIFQYYREEENGRGNFPPRFSGLQFPNYSSELNVNALELDDSALYLCASSLVRQGINGYTFGSGTRLTVV.

This chain joins TRBV27 and TRBJ2-5; possibly TRBD2 for D (5 bases). This CDR3 contains 13 residues. The V gene lost 10 bases and the J gene lost 0 bases, with 12 bases spanning the gap. Germline-derived CDR1 and CDR2 are MNHEY and SMNVEV (reference sequence). CDR3 residues: CAIGETYQETQYF. The CDR3 DNA reads TGTGCCATCGGGGAAACGTACCAAGAGACCCAGTACTTC.

This chain joins TRBV19 and TRBJ1-5, with unresolved D. The CDR3 length is 19 residues. In germline, CDR1 is LNHDA, CDR2 SQIVND (reference sequence). Between the trimmed V and J ends, which lost 10 bases and 0 bases, there was a span of 28 bases. As DNA, the CDR3 is TGTGCCACCCACCCCTGGGCAGGCAACCCAGCATTTAGCAATCAGCCCCAGCATTTT. Amino acids: CATHPWAGNPAFSNQPQHF. Together with reference TRBV19 and TRBJ1-5, the CDR3 gives the full variable domain: DGGITQSPKYLFRKEGQNVTLSCEQNLNHDAMYWYRQDPGQGLRLIYYSQIVNDFQKGDIAEGYSVSREKKESFPLTVTSAQKNPTAFYLCATHPWAGNPAFSNQPQHFGDGTRLSIL.

The J gene is TRBJ2-2, the V gene TRBV4-1; D may be TRBD2 (6 bases). There are 15 residues in the CDR3. Germline-derived CDR1 and CDR2 are MGHRA and YSYEKL. Deletions cut 5 bases from V and 4 bases from J, with 14 bases between. The CDR3 loop reads CASSSTEGGTGELFF. The DNA for the CDR3 is TGCGCCAGCAGCTCCACGGAGGGCGGCACCGGGGAGCTGTTTTTT.

The chain employs TRBV27 and TRBJ2-7; D is possibly TRBD2 (5 bases). V lost 6 bases to trimming and J lost 7 bases, with 16 bases between them. Germline CDR1 and CDR2: MNHEY and SMNVEV (reference sequence). The CDR3 covers 13 residues. The DNA for the CDR3 is TGTGCCAGCAGGAGGACTCCGACGGGGGAGCAGTACTTC. As protein: CASRRTPTGEQYF.

As DNA, the CDR3 is TGTGCCAGCAGTTTTGTGGGACAGGGGCGTAATGAGCAGTTCTTC. It is translated as CASSFVGQGRNEQFF. The gene calls are TRBV28 and TRBJ2-1; 10 positions match TRBD1. The CDR3 loop spans 15 amino acids. With 3 bases clipped from V and 7 bases from J, the junction kept 6 bases outside the gene matches. Germline V lookup: CDR1 MDHEN, CDR2 SYDVKM.

The V call is TRBV30, the J call TRBJ1-2; D may be TRBD1 (6 bases). Trimming pared 0 bases from V and 4 bases from J, leaving 12 bases between. This CDR3 contains 14 residues. Germline CDR1 reads GTSNPN; CDR2 reads SVGIG (reference sequence). Here the CDR3 DNA reads TGTGCCTGGAGTGTACAGGGCGGGGGCTATGGCTACACCTTC. Its protein is CAWSVQGGGYGYTF.

This clone was picked up a small number of times. The chain carries TRBV2 and TRBJ2-5; 12 bases line up with TRBD2. V was pared by 4 bases and J by 5 bases, with 8 bases of the junction left unmatched. The CDR3 sequence is 16 residues long. The germline V gene has CDR1 SNHLY and CDR2 FYNNEI. CDR3 sequence (DNA): TGTGCCAGCAGTGCCGAACTAGCGGGAGGTTGGGAGACCCAGTACTTC. As protein: CASSAELAGGWETQYF.

This clone appeared once. The genes are TRBV29-1 and TRBJ1-1, with no clear D. Germline lookup yields CDR1 SQVTM and CDR2 ANQGSEA. The CDR3 extends over 8 amino acids. V was pared by 3 bases and J by 10 bases, with 3 bases between. The CDR3 here is CSVEAAFF. CDR3 bases: TGCAGCGTTGAGGCAGCTTTCTTT.

This rearrangement joins TRBV30 to TRBJ1-4, with TRBD1 matching over 10 bases. CDR3 length: 15 residues. Unmatched junction bases numbered 8, after V lost 3 bases and J lost 7 bases. CDR1 is GTSNPN and CDR2 is SVGIG in the germline V gene (reference sequence). CDR3 sequence (DNA): TGTGCCTGGAGGGCTTGGGACAGGGGAGGTGAAAAACTGTTTTTT. Amino acid sequence: CAWRAWDRGGEKLFF.

The genes are TRBV7-2 and TRBJ2-2, with a possible D match to TRBD1 (7 bases). Germline V gives CDR1 SGHTA, CDR2 FQGNSA. The CDR3 length is 15 residues. V lost 5 bases and J lost 4, with 14 bases in between. The CDR3 spells CASSPDREVTGELFF. The CDR3 nucleotides are TGTGCCAGCAGCCCTGACAGGGAGGTCACCGGGGAGCTGTTTTTT.